This T cell receptor (beta chain) was obtained from a study of T cell responses to AZD1222 COVID-19 vaccine. Across the study: Pooling of second doses given at about 4 or about 12 weeks was done. Study results and caveats: AZD1222 recipients seropositive at baseline numbered only 6 or 7. The sample set comprised mostly white British donors with more females, and clonal diversity was possibly underestimated. Spike regions recognized by vaccine-associated CD4 TCRs spanned the protein, led by 160-218 and 743-854.

The method was immunoSEQ multiplex PCR; TCRdb's version includes in-frame clones alone and lacks a portion of them. This table has roughly 93,000 clones, 75% to 90% appearing once. In the case of this clone: Its antigen is still unknown.

The specimen comprised peripheral blood, sampled on day 0 of AZD1222 vaccination. This receptor was obtained from an adult in good health.

The CDR3 DNA sequence: TGTGCCATCAGTGAGCTCCGGGGGCAGATGGCGGGGGGTACCTACGAGCAGTACTTC. This codes for CAISELRGQMAGGTYEQYF. The gene calls are TRBV10-3 and TRBJ2-7, with 8 positions matching TRBD2. Looked up from germline, CDR1 is ENHRY and CDR2 is SYGVKD. After removal of 2 bases from V and 2 bases from J, the junction contained 17 bases not matched to a gene. The CDR3 is 19 residues long.